This T cell receptor beta chain derives from a study of cytomegalovirus exposure and HLA in healthy donors. Study-wide results and limits: An Asian-associated ancestry cluster reportedly showed fewer N-insertions than the roughly 670-donor mean in a later analysis. Some V segments (TRBV6-2 and TRBV6-3 among them) were excluded as indistinguishable.

PCR involved 60 Vbeta and 13 Jbeta primers. Sequencing used immunoSEQ multiplex PCR; TCRdb keeps in-frame clones, though not all of them. The sample includes 200,000 to 250,000 clones, roughly 84% of them seen just once. On this clone: Its antigen remains unidentified.

Between the trimmed V and J ends, which lost 0 bases and 8 bases, there was a span of 11 bases. Germline V gene data show CDR1 as SGHRS and CDR2 as YFSETQ. The CDR3 length is 14 residues. Donors consisted of healthy bone marrow donors. The sample taken for sequencing was PBMCs. The clonotype was recovered from a human donor in good health. V and J are TRBV5-1 and TRBJ1-4; TRBD1 is a possible D gene (6 bases). CDR3: CASSLDRVKEKLFF. The DNA of the CDR3 is TGCGCCAGCAGCTTGGACAGGGTGAAGGAAAAACTGTTTTTT.